Listed below are T cell receptor beta chains from one sample, sequenced in a study of CD4 T cells in relation to SARS-CoV-2 and coronaviruses. No cognate antigen is known for these TCRs. The data were produced by immunoSEQ multiplex PCR, yet TCRdb's version contains in-frame clones alone and is incomplete. Here the sample spans tens of thousands of clones, 60% to 85% being singletons. Sequencing was carried out using CD4+ T cells from PBMCs, cultured in vitro. These TCRs come from a human donor in good health. Both conserved end residues are trimmed from each CDR3.

V: TRBV2
length: 11
J: TRBJ2-7
CDR3: ASTGFSGYEQY

V: TRBV9
length: 14
J: TRBJ2-4
CDR3: ASSPRDITAKNIQY

V: TRBV19
length: 14
J: TRBJ2-5
CDR3: ASSIGGRKTEETQY

V: TRBV28
length: 10
J: TRBJ1-2
CDR3: ASSMDTYGYT

V: TRBV19
length: 13
J: TRBJ2-2
CDR3: ASSNPGQLTGELF

V: TRBV18
length: 11
J: TRBJ1-1
CDR3: ASSPGQNTEAF

V: TRBV5-1
length: 13
J: TRBJ1-3
CDR3: ASSLASSSGNTIY

V: TRBV2
length: 15
J: TRBJ2-1
CDR3: ASSATSGTVNYNEQF

V: TRBV19
length: 12
J: TRBJ2-5
CDR3: ASSLVAGEETQY

V: TRBV4-1
length: 14
J: TRBJ2-7
CDR3: ASSPIGRDTSYEQY

V: TRBV27
length: 15
J: TRBJ2-7
CDR3: ASSLSVAPSHLKVQY

V: TRBV5-6
length: 15
J: TRBJ2-1
CDR3: ASSFSLAGGPDNEQF

V: TRBV30
length: 10
J: TRBJ2-6
CDR3: AWNSGANVLT

V: TRBV28
length: 13
J: TRBJ1-1
CDR3: ASNLAGVVNTEAF

V: TRBV30
length: 11
J: TRBJ1-5
CDR3: AWSPHRVQPQH

V: TRBV5-1
length: 13
J: TRBJ1-1
CDR3: ASSLGEVGRPEAF

V: TRBV18
length: 13
J: TRBJ2-1
CDR3: ASTGTGGSDNEQF

V: TRBV5-4
length: 11
J: TRBJ1-1
CDR3: ASSPNKGTEAF

V: TRBV5-8
length: 13
J: TRBJ1-3
CDR3: ASSLSLSSGNTIY

V: TRBV5-5
length: 13
J: TRBJ1-1
CDR3: ASSLTGGSNTEAF

V: TRBV6-5
length: 12
J: TRBJ2-1
CDR3: ASSRDRDYNEQF

V: TRBV5-4
length: 12
J: TRBJ1-2
CDR3: ASSLRAYNYGYT

V: TRBV7-8
length: 13
J: TRBJ1-1
CDR3: ASSLVGGARTEAF

V: TRBV6-1
length: 13
J: TRBJ1-1
CDR3: ASSERVRGGTEAF

V: TRBV7-3
length: 10
J: TRBJ2-7
CDR3: ASSLGVGEQY

V: TRBV5-4
length: 12
J: TRBJ1-2
CDR3: ASTVEEGAFGYT

V: TRBV19
length: 12
J: TRBJ1-1
CDR3: ASSLPGLYTEAF

V: TRBV18
length: 15
J: TRBJ1-3
CDR3: ASSPPRGGTSGNTIY

V: TRBV28
length: 15
J: TRBJ2-6
CDR3: ASSLRTGGSGANVLT

V: TRBV24-1
length: 11
J: TRBJ1-2
CDR3: ATSDESSGGYT

V: TRBV5-1
length: 14
J: TRBJ1-6
CDR3: ASSLDGYSYNSPLH

V: TRBV3-1/TRBV3-2
length: 12
J: TRBJ1-1
CDR3: ASSHADRGVLAF

V: TRBV6-5
length: 13
J: TRBJ1-1
CDR3: ASRFQEQGAAEAF

V: TRBV19
length: 11
J: TRBJ2-7
CDR3: ASSTLGAAEQY

V: TRBV18
length: 12
J: TRBJ1-2
CDR3: ASSLPGQNYGYT

V: TRBV12-3/TRBV12-4
length: 11
J: TRBJ1-1
CDR3: ASSPTANTEAF

V: TRBV5-5
length: 14
J: TRBJ2-2
CDR3: ASSLLRELVGGELF

V: TRBV2
length: 12
J: TRBJ1-5
CDR3: ASSEDRLGQPQH

V: TRBV6-6
length: 11
J: TRBJ1-5
CDR3: ASSTRIFQPQH

V: TRBV19
length: 8
J: TRBJ1-2
CDR3: ASGTYGYT

V: TRBV3-1/TRBV3-2
length: 11
J: TRBJ1-4
CDR3: ASSQAEGGKLF

V: TRBV12-3/TRBV12-4
length: 10
J: TRBJ2-7
CDR3: ASRSSGYEQY

V: TRBV19
length: 14
J: TRBJ2-7
CDR3: ASSSLSGSRSYEQY

V: TRBV24-1
length: 11
J: TRBJ2-3
CDR3: ATRGGASGTQY

V: TRBV5-1
length: 15
J: TRBJ2-2
CDR3: ASSLAPDRAETGELF

V: TRBV18
length: 13
J: TRBJ2-1
CDR3: ASSPRGGSGDEQF

V: TRBV5-1
length: 9
J: TRBJ2-1
CDR3: ASRREDEQF

V: TRBV4-1
length: 14
J: TRBJ2-3
CDR3: ASSQRFGGDTDTQY

V: TRBV5-1
length: 13
J: TRBJ1-4
CDR3: ASSPGQGANEKLF

V: TRBV18
length: 12
J: TRBJ2-1
CDR3: ASSGTTSGRGGF

V: TRBV18
length: 14
J: TRBJ1-3
CDR3: ASSPSSTSSGNTIY

V: TRBV2
length: 13
J: TRBJ1-2
CDR3: ASSEKDRNFYGYT

V: TRBV28
length: 12
J: TRBJ1-4
CDR3: ASSFTGVGEKLF

V: TRBV3-1/TRBV3-2
length: 13
J: TRBJ2-1
CDR3: ASSQGLAGHNEQF

V: TRBV6-1
length: 13
J: TRBJ2-7
CDR3: ASSDGGTGLDEQY

V: TRBV11-2
length: 12
J: TRBJ2-1
CDR3: ASSFSRLAVEQF

V: TRBV24-1
length: 10
J: TRBJ2-3
CDR3: ATSDWERTQY

V: TRBV19
length: 11
J: TRBJ1-5
CDR3: ASRGGESQPQH

V: TRBV6-1
length: 13
J: TRBJ2-7
CDR3: ASSDRGAMTYEQY